This TCR beta chain emerged from a study of blood T cells in healthy people across ages. A sample-barcoded 5' primer and a J-beta primer mix were used in a second PCR of roughly 6 to 11 cycles. A single record per CDR3 protein comes from TCRdb applying MiXCR to the 5' RACE reads. The data contain 1.2 million to 1.5 million distinct CDR3 sequences, approximately 59% of them seen just once; the ten biggest clones take up over 5%. Germline loops: CDR1 SQVTM, CDR2 ANQGSEA. The CDR3 sequence is 15 residues long. Trimming shortened V by 4 bases and J by 9 bases, and 22 bases separated the two germline ends.

The sequence was obtained from a young man in good health. V is TRBV29-1 and J is TRBJ2-1; possible D gene TRBD1, 6 bases. The sample comprised blood. CDR3 nucleotide sequence: TGCAGCGTTGCGCCACGCAGGGGCGTGGGCACTGAGCAGTTCTTC. Translation gives CSVAPRRGVGTEQFF.